Below, 13 T cell receptor beta chains from the same sample are listed, as sequenced in a study of T-cell memory formation after mild COVID-19. A single record per CDR3 protein comes from TCRdb applying MiXCR to the 5' RACE reads. The sample records tens of thousands of distinct CDR3 sequences, more than 13% being singletons. The material sequenced was PBMCs or a T cell subset sorted from them (not recorded which). These receptors all stem from a man aged 18 to 30 who had mild COVID-19 (a few samples of this study predate the infection). Cell type and time point are not known.

This chain connects TRBV7-3 to TRBJ2-5; D unclear. CDR3 length: 13 residues. In germline, CDR1 is SGHTA, CDR2 FQGTGA. V was cut by 4 bases and J by 5 bases, with 11 bases left in between. The CDR3 coding sequence is TGTGCCAGCAGCTCAGATCCTATGGAGACCCAGTACTTC. Amino acid sequence: CASSSDPMETQYF.

This clonotype was found many times. V and J are TRBV27 and TRBJ2-1, with 8 bases fitting TRBD2. CDR3 length: 16 amino acids. Germline-derived CDR1 and CDR2 are MNHEY and SMNVEV (reference sequence). Trimming removed 5 bases from V and 2 bases from J; junction bases left unmatched: 8. The CDR3 coding sequence is TGTGCCAGCAGTCTCACGGGGGGGCATACCTACAATGAGCAGTTCTTC. The encoded protein is CASSLTGGHTYNEQFF.

This chain links TRBV20-1 with TRBJ2-7; TRBD2 is a possible D gene (5 bases). CDR3 length: 15 residues. Germline assignment: CDR1 DFQATT and CDR2 SNEGSKA (reference sequence). V lost 4 bases, J lost 3 bases, and 19 bases lay in between. The CDR3 loop is CSAIHTLRAGYEQYF. In DNA, the CDR3 is TGCAGTGCTATCCACACGCTAAGGGCGGGCTACGAGCAGTACTTC.

V usage is TRBV6-6 and J usage is TRBJ1-3; D call uncertain. Germline V CDR1 and CDR2: MNHNY, SVGAGI (reference sequence). The V end was cut by 0 bases, the J end by 1 base, with 10 bases between. The CDR3 is 16 amino acids. This CDR3 reads CASSYSAEDSGNTIYF. DNA for the CDR3: TGTGCCAGCAGTTACTCGGCGGAGGATTCTGGAAACACCATATATTTT.

This clonotype was observed at least ten times. The chain couples TRBV7-9 to TRBJ2-5; D is undetermined. Germline CDR1 reads SEHNR; CDR2 reads FQNEAQ (reference sequence). This CDR3 spans 14 amino acids. Trimming cost V 4 bases and J 1 base, with 10 bases left between them. DNA of the CDR3: TGTGCCAGCAGCTCTCTTGCGGCCCAAGAGACCCAGTACTTC. As protein: CASSSLAAQETQYF. Full variable domain (rest looked up from reference TRBV7-9 and TRBJ2-5): DTGVSQNPRHKITKRGQNVTFRCDPISEHNRLYWYRQTLGQGPEFLTYFQNEAQLEKSRLLSDRFSAERPKGSFSTLEIQRTEQGDSAMYLCASSSLAAQETQYFGPGTRLLVL.

This clonotype was seen a few times. The chain employs TRBV6-5 and TRBJ2-3; unclear D gene. The CDR3 runs 15 residues. Germline assignment: CDR1 MNHEY and CDR2 SVGAGI. V was cut by 0 bases and J by 1 base, with 8 bases left in between. The CDR3 protein is CASSYSGAGTDTQYF. As DNA, the CDR3 is TGTGCCAGCAGTTACTCAGGTGCGGGCACAGATACGCAGTATTTT.

CDR3 region: CASAPPRLSGANVLTF. DNA for the CDR3: TGTGCTAGTGCCCCTCCCCGCCTTTCTGGGGCCAACGTCCTGACTTTC. The gene calls are TRBV12-5 and TRBJ2-6, with no clear D. Germline CDR1 is LGHNT and CDR2 is FRNRAP. This CDR3 comprises 16 residues. V was trimmed by 7 bases and J by 1 base, leaving 14 bases between them. Complete variable domain (other parts from reference TRBV12-5 and TRBJ2-6): DARVTQTPRHKVTEMGQEVTMRCQPILGHNTVFWYRQTMMQGLELLAYFRNRAPLDDSGMPKDRFSAEMPDATLATLKIQPSEPRDSAVYFCASAPPRLSGANVLTFGAGSRLTVL.

This chain joins TRBV9 and TRBJ1-6, with D unclear. V gave up 1 base and J gave up 8 bases, with 10 bases separating them. CDR1 and CDR2 from the germline V gene are SGDLS and YYNGEE. There are 14 residues in the CDR3. CDR3 sequence reads: CASSVKWLDSPLHF. Written as DNA, the CDR3 is TGTGCCAGCAGCGTAAAGTGGTTGGATTCACCCCTCCACTTT.

This clonotype was recorded a few times. This chain connects TRBV27 to TRBJ1-5; possibly TRBD1 for D (5 bases). The V gene lost 7 bases and the J gene lost 7 bases, with 11 bases spanning the gap. The CDR3 totals 12 residues. The germline V gene encodes CDR1 MNHEY and CDR2 SMNVEV (reference sequence). CDR3 loop: CASTSGGQPQHF. CDR3 DNA sequence: TGTGCCAGCACCTCGGGGGGACAGCCCCAGCATTTT.

On this clonotype itself: One end of the junction does not line up with germline, which may come from a read error. This chain uses TRBV5-1 with TRBJ1-1; D is uncertain. The CDR3 is made up of 14 amino acids. Looked up from germline, CDR1 is SGHRS and CDR2 is YFSETQ. The CDR3 loop is CTSSLDGLNTEAFF. DNA for the CDR3: TGCACCAGCAGCTTGGACGGTTTGAACACTGAAGCTTTCTTT.

A word on this clonotype: A junction boundary mismatches the germline segment, possibly from a read error. J is TRBJ2-3 and V is TRBV7-9, with D possibly matching TRBD1 (6 bases). The CDR3 covers 16 residues. Germline lookup yields CDR1 SEHNR and CDR2 FQNEAQ (reference sequence). CDR3 region: CASSQSKGDSRDTQYF. In DNA form, the CDR3 reads TGTGCCAGCAGCCAGAGTAAGGGGGATAGCAGAGATACGCAGTATTTT.

This clonotype has only a few counts. The genes are TRBV5-5 and TRBJ2-2; 10 nucleotides align to TRBD2. With 3 bases clipped from V and 2 bases from J, the junction kept 1 base outside the gene matches. Germline V gives CDR1 SGHKS, CDR2 YYEKEE (reference sequence). The CDR3 runs to 15 residues. This CDR3 reads CASSSSGGNTGELFF. The CDR3 DNA sequence: TGTGCCAGCAGCTCTAGCGGGGGCAACACCGGGGAGCTGTTTTTT.

The chain links TRBV5-6 to TRBJ2-4; D might be TRBD1 (6 bases). The CDR3 loop spans 15 amino acids. Germline CDR1 and CDR2: SGHDT and YYEEEE. The ends were cut back, 0 bases at V and 7 bases at J, with 14 bases in the middle. CDR3 in amino acids: CASSLGGPGFNIQYF. CDR3 coding DNA: TGTGCCAGCAGCTTGGGGGGGCCGGGTTTCAACATTCAGTACTTC.